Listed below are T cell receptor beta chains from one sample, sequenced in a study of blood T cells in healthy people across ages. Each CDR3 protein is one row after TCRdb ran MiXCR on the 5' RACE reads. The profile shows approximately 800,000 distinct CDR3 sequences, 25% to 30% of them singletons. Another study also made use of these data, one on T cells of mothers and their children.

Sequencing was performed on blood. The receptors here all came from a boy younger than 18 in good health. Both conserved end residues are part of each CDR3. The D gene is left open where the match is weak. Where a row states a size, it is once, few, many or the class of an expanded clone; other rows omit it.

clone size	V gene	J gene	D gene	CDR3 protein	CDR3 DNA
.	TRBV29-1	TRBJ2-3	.	CSVRVDTQYF	TGCAGCGTCAGGGTAGATACGCAGTATTTT
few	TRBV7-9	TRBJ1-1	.	CASSNTREQMNTEAFF	TGTGCCAGCAGTAACACCAGAGAGCAAATGAACACTGAAGCTTTCTTT
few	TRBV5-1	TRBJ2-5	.	CASSHTTRTGNGETQYF	TGCGCCAGCAGCCATACCACACGTACAGGGAACGGGGAGACCCAGTACTTC
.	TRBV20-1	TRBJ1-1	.	CSARAHGRRATEAFF	TGCAGTGCTAGAGCCCACGGAAGGAGGGCTACTGAAGCTTTCTTT
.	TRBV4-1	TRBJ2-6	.	CANIPQLGAGANVLTF	TGCGCCAACATCCCCCAGTTGGGGGCCGGGGCCAACGTCCTGACTTTC
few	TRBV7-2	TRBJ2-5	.	CASSPQTGVKQYF	TGTGCCAGCAGCCCGCAAACGGGCGTAAAGCAGTACTTC
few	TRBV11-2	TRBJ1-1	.	CASSLVRRNTEAFF	TGTGCCAGCAGCTTAGTCAGAAGGAACACTGAAGCTTTCTTT
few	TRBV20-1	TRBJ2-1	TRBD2	CSAIETSGGSSYNEQFF	TGCAGTGCTATTGAGACTAGCGGGGGAAGCTCCTACAATGAGCAGTTCTTC
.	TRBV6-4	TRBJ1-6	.	CASSDNQNHHYNSPLHF	TGTGCCAGCAGTGACAACCAGAACCACCACTATAATTCACCCCTCCACTTT
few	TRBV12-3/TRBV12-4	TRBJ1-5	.	CASSLNRRTQPQHF	TGTGCCAGCAGTTTAAACAGGAGGACTCAGCCCCAGCATTTT
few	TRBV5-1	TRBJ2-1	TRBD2	CASSLAGRGGQGEQFF	TGCGCCAGCAGCTTGGCAGGGCGGGGGGGCCAGGGAGAGCAGTTCTTC
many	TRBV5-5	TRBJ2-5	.	CASSLGDNQETQYF	TGTGCCAGCAGCTTGGGGGACAACCAAGAGACCCAGTACTTC
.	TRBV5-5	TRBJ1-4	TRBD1	CASSLPGQENEKLFF	TGTGCCAGCAGCTTGCCTGGACAGGAGAATGAAAAACTGTTTTTT
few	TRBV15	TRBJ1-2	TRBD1	CATSRAGGPRGYTF	TGTGCCACCAGCAGAGCAGGGGGCCCCCGAGGCTACACCTTC
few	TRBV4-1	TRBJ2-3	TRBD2	CASSQERGGVSDTQYF	TGCGCCAGCAGCCAAGAGCGGGGGGGCGTTTCAGATACGCAGTATTTT
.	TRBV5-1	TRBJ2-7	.	CASSHTYEQYF	TGCGCCAGCAGTCACACCTACGAGCAGTACTTC
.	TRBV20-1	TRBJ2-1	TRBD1	CSARCPLGRIRDRVYNEQFF	TGCAGTGCTAGATGCCCCCTGGGGAGGATAAGGGACAGGGTATACAATGAGCAGTTCTTC
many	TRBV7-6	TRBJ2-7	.	CASRGLSYEQYF	TGTGCCAGCCGGGGACTTTCCTACGAGCAGTACTTC
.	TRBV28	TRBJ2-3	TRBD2	CASSSSGLPDTQYF	TGTGCCAGCAGCTCTAGCGGACTGCCAGATACGCAGTATTTT
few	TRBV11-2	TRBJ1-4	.	CASGGRGGSDEKLFF	TGTGCCAGCGGGGGCAGGGGAGGTTCAGATGAAAAACTGTTTTTT
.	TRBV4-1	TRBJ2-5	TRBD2	CASSQVTAGDQETQYF	TGCGCCAGCAGCCAGGTGACGGCGGGAGACCAAGAGACCCAGTACTTC
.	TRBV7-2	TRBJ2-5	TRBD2	CASSPTLAGGPHETQYF	TGTGCCAGCAGCCCGACACTAGCGGGGGGGCCTCATGAGACCCAGTACTTC
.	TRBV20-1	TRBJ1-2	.	CSAREDSDYTF	TGCAGTGCTAGAGAGGACAGTGACTACACCTTC
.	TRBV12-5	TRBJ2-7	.	CASGPDTAMYEQCF	TGTGCTAGTGGCCCGGACACGGCCATGTACGAGCAGTGCTTC
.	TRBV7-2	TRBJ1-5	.	CASSLGPKRWGSNQPQHF	TGTGCCAGCAGCCTAGGGCCCAAACGGTGGGGCAGCAATCAGCCCCAGCATTTT
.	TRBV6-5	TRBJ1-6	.	CASSYWSGGYNSPLHF	TGTGCCAGCAGTTACTGGTCCGGGGGTTATAATTCACCCCTCCACTTT
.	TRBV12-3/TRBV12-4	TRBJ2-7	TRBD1	CASSIQGDNYEQYF	TGTGCCAGCAGTATCCAGGGGGATAACTACGAGCAGTACTTC
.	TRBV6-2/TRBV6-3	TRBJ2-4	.	CASSYRGSAKNIQYF	TGTGCCAGCAGTTATAGGGGCTCAGCCAAAAACATTCAGTACTTC
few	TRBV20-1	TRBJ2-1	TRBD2	CSAPGTSGGRGEQFF	TGCAGTGCCCCCGGGACTAGCGGGGGCCGGGGTGAGCAGTTCTTC
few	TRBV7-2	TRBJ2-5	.	CASSPGTAAETQYF	TGTGCCAGCAGCCCAGGGACGGCGGCGGAGACCCAGTACTTC
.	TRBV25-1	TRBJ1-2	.	CASSVEGLSNYGYTF	TGTGCCAGCAGTGTTGAGGGCTTGTCCAACTATGGCTACACCTTC
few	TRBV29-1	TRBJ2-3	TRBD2	CSVGTGTSKSTQYF	TGCAGCGTGGGTACCGGGACTAGCAAAAGTACGCAGTATTTT
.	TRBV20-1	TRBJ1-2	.	CSVRRGRSLGPNYGYTF	TGCAGTGTCAGACGGGGAAGATCCCTTGGACCTAACTATGGCTACACCTTC
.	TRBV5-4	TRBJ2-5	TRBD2	CASSFRLAGFETQYF	TGTGCCAGCAGCTTTAGACTAGCGGGGTTCGAGACCCAGTACTTC
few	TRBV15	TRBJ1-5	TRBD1	CATSRGTGWPQPQHF	TGTGCCACCAGCAGAGGGACAGGGTGGCCTCAGCCCCAGCATTTT
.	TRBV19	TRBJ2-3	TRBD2	CASSIHTPAGGLRDTQYF	TGTGCCAGTAGTATACATACTCCAGCGGGAGGGCTAAGAGATACGCAGTATTTT
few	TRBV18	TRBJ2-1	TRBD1	CASSPPGGNEQFF	TGTGCCAGCTCACCCCCAGGGGGTAATGAGCAGTTCTTC
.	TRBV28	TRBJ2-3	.	CASSLILGGTDTQYF	TGTGCCAGCAGTTTAATACTGGGGGGCACAGATACGCAGTATTTT
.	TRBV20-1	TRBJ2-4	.	CSASRIKNIQYF	TGCAGTGCCAGCAGGATCAAAAACATTCAGTACTTC
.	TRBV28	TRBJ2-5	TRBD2	CASSLRLGGVRETQYF	TGTGCCAGCAGTTTACGCCTCGGGGGGGTAAGGGAGACCCAGTACTTC
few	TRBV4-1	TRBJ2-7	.	CASSQAPVTYEQYF	TGCGCCAGCAGCCAAGCGCCGGTCACCTACGAGCAGTACTTC
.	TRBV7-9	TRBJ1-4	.	CASSIQGSEKLFF	TGTGCCAGCAGCATACAGGGTAGTGAAAAACTGTTTTTT
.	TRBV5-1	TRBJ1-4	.	CASSHGAGNEKLFF	TGCGCCAGCAGCCACGGGGCAGGGAATGAAAAACTGTTTTTT
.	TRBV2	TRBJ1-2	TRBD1	CASRGDRGPSGYTF	TGTGCCAGCAGAGGGGACAGGGGGCCCTCCGGCTACACCTTC
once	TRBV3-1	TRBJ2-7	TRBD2	CASSHLAGAYEQYF	TGTGCCAGCAGCCACTTAGCGGGGGCCTACGAGCAGTACTTC
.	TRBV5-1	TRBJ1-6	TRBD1	CASSPPGQGLSPLHF	TGCGCCAGCAGCCCCCCAGGACAGGGATTATCACCCCTCCACTTT
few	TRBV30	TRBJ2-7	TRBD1	CAWKVLKRGQNYEQYF	TGTGCCTGGAAGGTTTTGAAAAGGGGGCAAAACTACGAGCAGTACTTC